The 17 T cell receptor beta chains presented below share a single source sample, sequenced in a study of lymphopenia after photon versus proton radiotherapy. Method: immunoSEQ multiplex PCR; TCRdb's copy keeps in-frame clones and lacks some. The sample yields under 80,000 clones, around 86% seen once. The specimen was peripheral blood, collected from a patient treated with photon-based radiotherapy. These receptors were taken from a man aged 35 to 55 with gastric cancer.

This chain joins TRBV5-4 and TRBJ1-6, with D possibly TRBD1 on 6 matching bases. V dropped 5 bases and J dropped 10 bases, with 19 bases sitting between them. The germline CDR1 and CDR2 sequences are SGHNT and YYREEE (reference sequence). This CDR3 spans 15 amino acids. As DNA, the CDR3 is TGTGCCAGCAGGACTATCGGGGACACAACCTCACCCCTCCACTTT. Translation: CASRTIGDTTSPLHF. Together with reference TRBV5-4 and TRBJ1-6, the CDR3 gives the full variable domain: ETGVTQSPTHLIKTRGQQVTLRCSSQSGHNTVSWYQQALGQGPQFIFQYYREEENGRGNFPPRFSGLQFPNYSSELNVNALELDDSALYLCASRTIGDTTSPLHFGNGTRLTVT.

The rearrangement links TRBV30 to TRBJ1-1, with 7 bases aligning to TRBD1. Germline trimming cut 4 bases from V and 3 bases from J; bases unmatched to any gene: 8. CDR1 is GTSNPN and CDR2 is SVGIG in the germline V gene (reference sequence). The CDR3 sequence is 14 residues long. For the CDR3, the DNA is TGTGCCTGGACCCCCGACAGGGAGGACACTGAAGCTTTCTTT. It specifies CAWTPDREDTEAFF. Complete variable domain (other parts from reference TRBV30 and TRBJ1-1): SQTIHQWPATLVQPVGSPLSLECTVEGTSNPNLYWYRQAAGRGLQLLFYSVGIGQISSEVPQNLSASRPQDRQFILSSKKLLLSDSGFYLCAWTPDREDTEAFFGQGTRLTVV.

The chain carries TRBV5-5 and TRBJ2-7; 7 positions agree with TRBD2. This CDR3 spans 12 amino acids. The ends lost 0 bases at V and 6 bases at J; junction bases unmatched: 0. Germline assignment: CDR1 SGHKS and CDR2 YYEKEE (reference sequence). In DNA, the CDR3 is TGTGCCAGCAGCTTGGCGGGGGGCGAGCAGTACTTC. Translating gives CASSLAGGEQYF. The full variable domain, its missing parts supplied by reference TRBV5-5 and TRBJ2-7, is DAGVTQSPTHLIKTRGQQVTLRCSPISGHKSVSWYQQVLGQGPQFIFQYYEKEERGRGNFPDRFSARQFPNYSSELNVNALLLGDSALYLCASSLAGGEQYFGPGTRLTVT.

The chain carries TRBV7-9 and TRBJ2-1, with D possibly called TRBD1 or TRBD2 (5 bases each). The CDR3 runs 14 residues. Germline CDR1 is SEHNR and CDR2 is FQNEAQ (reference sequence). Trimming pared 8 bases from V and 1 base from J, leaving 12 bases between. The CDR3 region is CASGGRVSYNEQFF. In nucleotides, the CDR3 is TGTGCCAGCGGGGGAAGAGTTTCCTACAATGAGCAGTTCTTC.

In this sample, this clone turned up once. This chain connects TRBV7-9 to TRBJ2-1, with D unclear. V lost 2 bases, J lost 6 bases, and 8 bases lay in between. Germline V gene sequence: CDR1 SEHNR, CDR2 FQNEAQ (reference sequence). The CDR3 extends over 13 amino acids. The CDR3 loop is CASSLSGSNEQFF. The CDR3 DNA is TGTGCCAGCAGCTTAAGTGGCTCCAATGAGCAGTTCTTC.

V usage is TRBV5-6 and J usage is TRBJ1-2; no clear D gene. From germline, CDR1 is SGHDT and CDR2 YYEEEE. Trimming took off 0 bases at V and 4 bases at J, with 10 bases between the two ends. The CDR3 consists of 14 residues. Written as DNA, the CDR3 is TGTGCCAGCAGCTTGGGGCGAAGGAGCTATGGCTACACCTTC. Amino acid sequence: CASSLGRRSYGYTF. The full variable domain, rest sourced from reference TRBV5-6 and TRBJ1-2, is DAGVTQSPTHLIKTRGQQVTLRCSPKSGHDTVSWYQQALGQGPQFIFQYYEEEERQRGNFPDRFSGHQFPNYSSELNVNALLLGDSALYLCASSLGRRSYGYTFGSGTRLTVV.

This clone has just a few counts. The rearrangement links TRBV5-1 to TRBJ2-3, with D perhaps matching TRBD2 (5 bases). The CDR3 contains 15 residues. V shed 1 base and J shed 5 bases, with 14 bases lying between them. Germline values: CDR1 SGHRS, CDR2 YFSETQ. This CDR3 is CASSLRGLAQDTQYF. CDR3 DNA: TGCGCCAGCAGCTTGAGAGGGCTAGCTCAAGATACGCAGTATTTT.

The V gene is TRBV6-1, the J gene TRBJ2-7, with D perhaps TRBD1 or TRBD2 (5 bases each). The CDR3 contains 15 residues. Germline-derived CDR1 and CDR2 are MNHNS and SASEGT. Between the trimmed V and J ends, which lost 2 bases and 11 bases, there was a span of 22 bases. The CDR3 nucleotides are TGTGCCAGCAGTGAAATGGGGGACCAGGTGCGTTCGGAGTACTTC. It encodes CASSEMGDQVRSEYF.

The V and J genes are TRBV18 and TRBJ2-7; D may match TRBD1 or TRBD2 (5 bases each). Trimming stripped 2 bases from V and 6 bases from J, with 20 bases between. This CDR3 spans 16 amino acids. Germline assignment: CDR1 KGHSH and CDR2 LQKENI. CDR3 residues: CASSPTFTTRGVEQYF. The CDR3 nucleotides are TGTGCCAGCTCACCAACGTTCACCACGAGAGGGGTCGAGCAGTACTTC.

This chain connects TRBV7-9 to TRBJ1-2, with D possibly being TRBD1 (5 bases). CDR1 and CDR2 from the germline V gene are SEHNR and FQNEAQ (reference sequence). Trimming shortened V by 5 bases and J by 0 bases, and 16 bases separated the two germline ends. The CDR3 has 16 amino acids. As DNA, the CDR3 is TGTGCCAGCAGCCAAACCCGGACAAGGCCTAACTATGGCTACACCTTC. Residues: CASSQTRTRPNYGYTF.

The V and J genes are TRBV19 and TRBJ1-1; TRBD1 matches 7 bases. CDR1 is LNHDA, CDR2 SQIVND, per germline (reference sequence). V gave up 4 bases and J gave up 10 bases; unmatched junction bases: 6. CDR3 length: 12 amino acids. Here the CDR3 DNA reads TGTGCCAGTAGTACCCGACAGGGAGTAGCTTTCTTT. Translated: CASSTRQGVAFF.

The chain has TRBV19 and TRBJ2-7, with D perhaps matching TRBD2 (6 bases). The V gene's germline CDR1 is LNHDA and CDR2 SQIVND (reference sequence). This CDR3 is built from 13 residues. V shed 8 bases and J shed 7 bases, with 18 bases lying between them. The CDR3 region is CASSTGRGNEQYF. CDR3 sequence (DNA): TGTGCCAGTTCCACCGGGCGGGGCAATGAGCAGTACTTC.

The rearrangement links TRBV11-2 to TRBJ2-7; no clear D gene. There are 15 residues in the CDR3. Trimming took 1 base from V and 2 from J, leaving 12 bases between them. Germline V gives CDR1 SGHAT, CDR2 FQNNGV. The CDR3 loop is CASSLAITHTYEQYF. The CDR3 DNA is TGTGCCAGCAGCTTAGCCATCACCCACACCTACGAGCAGTACTTC.

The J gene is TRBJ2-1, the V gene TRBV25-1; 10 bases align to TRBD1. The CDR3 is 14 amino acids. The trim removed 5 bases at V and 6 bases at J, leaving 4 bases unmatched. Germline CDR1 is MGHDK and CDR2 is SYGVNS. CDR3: CASSLGTGVNEQFF. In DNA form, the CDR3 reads TGTGCCAGCAGTCTAGGGACAGGGGTCAATGAGCAGTTCTTC.

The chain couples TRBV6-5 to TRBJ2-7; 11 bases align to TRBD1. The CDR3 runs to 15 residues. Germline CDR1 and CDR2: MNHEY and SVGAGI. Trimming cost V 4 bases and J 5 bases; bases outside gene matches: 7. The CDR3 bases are TGTGCCAGCAGTTCCCGGGACAGGGGGGATGACGAGCAGTACTTC. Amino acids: CASSSRDRGDDEQYF.

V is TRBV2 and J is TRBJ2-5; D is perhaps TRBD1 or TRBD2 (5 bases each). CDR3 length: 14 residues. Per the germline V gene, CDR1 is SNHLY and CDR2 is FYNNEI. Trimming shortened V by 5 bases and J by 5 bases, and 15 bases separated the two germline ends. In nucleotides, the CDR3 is TGTGCCAGCAGTCGAGCGAGGGACCGGGAGACCCAGTACTTC. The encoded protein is CASSRARDRETQYF. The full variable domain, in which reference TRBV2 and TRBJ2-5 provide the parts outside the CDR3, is EPEVTQTPSHQVTQMGQEVILRCVPISNHLYFYWYRQILGQKVEFLVSFYNNEISEKSEIFDDQFSVERPDGSNFTLKIRSTKLEDSAMYFCASSRARDRETQYFGPGTRLLVL.

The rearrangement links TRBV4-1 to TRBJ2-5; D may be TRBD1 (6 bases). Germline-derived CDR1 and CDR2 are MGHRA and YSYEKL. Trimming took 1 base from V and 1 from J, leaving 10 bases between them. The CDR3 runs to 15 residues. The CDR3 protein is CASSQGPGVQETQYF. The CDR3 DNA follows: TGCGCCAGCAGCCAAGGTCCAGGGGTCCAAGAGACCCAGTACTTC.